A selection of T cell receptor beta chains follows, all from one sample in a study of blood T cell repertoires in COVID-19. TCRdb keeps only in-frame clones here, not all; method: immunoSEQ multiplex PCR. Among some 100,000 clones listed, more than 65% were seen once. Sample: peripheral blood. Receptors were obtained from an elderly man with active or convalescent COVID-19. The CDR3 runs from the conserved cysteine through the conserved F or W. Each record gives: V gene, clone size, D gene, J gene, CDR3 DNA, CDR3 protein. A D gene is named only where the DNA matches it firmly. The size of a clone is reported for some rows only, either as once, few or many, or as a class for expanded clones.

TRBV19,few,.,TRBJ1-5,TGTGCCAGTAGTACCCAGGGCCGATATCAGCCCCAGCATTTT,CASSTQGRYQPQHF
TRBV29-1,.,.,TRBJ2-5,TGCAGCGTTGAAGAAGGGCAGGGAGAGACCCAGTACTTC,CSVEEGQGETQYF
TRBV25-1,.,.,TRBJ1-6,TGTGCCAGCAGTGACAGGGGAAATTCACCCCTCCACTTT,CASSDRGNSPLHF
TRBV5-6,once,TRBD1,TRBJ1-2,TGTGCCAGCAGCTTTTTGGGACAGGGAGATGGCTACACCTTC,CASSFLGQGDGYTF
TRBV4-3,medium-sized,.,TRBJ2-2,TGCGCCAGCAGCCAAGATTGGCGGACCGGGGAGCTGTTTTTT,CASSQDWRTGELFF
TRBV5-6,.,TRBD1,TRBJ2-5,TGTGCCAGCAGCTTGAGGACAGGGCTGCGGGAGACCCAGTACTTC,CASSLRTGLRETQYF
TRBV18,.,TRBD1,TRBJ2-7,TGTGCCAGCTCACCGGGTAACGGACAGGGGAGGTACGAGCAGTACTTC,CASSPGNGQGRYEQYF
TRBV2,.,.,TRBJ2-1,TGTGCCAGCAGTGAAGGGGCATACAATGAGCAGTTCTTC,CASSEGAYNEQFF
TRBV30,.,.,TRBJ1-5,TGTGCCTGGAGTGAAGCAGCGGGCAATCAGCCCCAGCATTTT,CAWSEAAGNQPQHF
TRBV28,.,.,TRBJ1-6,TGTGCCAGCAGTTTAGCAGGGCGAAGAAATTCACCCCTCCACTTT,CASSLAGRRNSPLHF
TRBV7-2,.,TRBD1,TRBJ1-3,TGTGCCAGCAGCTTAGCGCTGGGACAGGACTCTGGAAACACCATATATTTT,CASSLALGQDSGNTIYF
TRBV19,.,.,TRBJ2-6,TGTGCCAGTAGTTCTGGAAAACAGGGAGCTGGGGCCAACGTCCTGACTTTC,CASSSGKQGAGANVLTF
TRBV29-1,.,TRBD1,TRBJ2-1,TGCAGCGTTCGCCAGGGGGCCCATGAGCAGTTCTTC,CSVRQGAHEQFF
TRBV6-4,.,.,TRBJ1-1,TGTGCCAGCAGTGACGACAGGAACACTGAAGCTTTCTTT,CASSDDRNTEAFF
TRBV7-9,.,TRBD1,TRBJ1-5,TGTGCCAGCAGTACCGGACAGGGGGCGATTCAGCCCCAGCATTTT,CASSTGQGAIQPQHF
TRBV5-1,.,.,TRBJ1-3,TGCGCCAGCAGCTTGGGAGGGTCTGGAAACACCATATATTTT,CASSLGGSGNTIYF
TRBV5-1,.,TRBD1,TRBJ1-2,TGCGCCAGCAGCCTCATTCCGGGACAGGGGCATGGCTACACCTTC,CASSLIPGQGHGYTF
TRBV18,.,.,TRBJ1-3,TGTGCCAGCTCACCCGCCGGGGAGAGAGGCACCATATATTTT,CASSPAGERGTIYF
TRBV5-5,few,TRBD2,TRBJ2-7,TGTGCCAGCAGCTCCACCGGGACTACCTACGAGCAGTACTTC,CASSSTGTTYEQYF
TRBV7-2,.,.,TRBJ2-7,TGTGCCAGCAGCCTTATGGGACTGACCTCCTACGAGCAGTACTTC,CASSLMGLTSYEQYF
TRBV14,.,.,TRBJ2-7,TGTGCCAGCAGCCCCCGAGGTCAGTACGAGCAGTACTTC,CASSPRGQYEQYF
TRBV21-1,.,.,TRBJ1-6,TGTGCCAGCAAACAGGGTAATTCACCCCTCCACTTT,CASKQGNSPLHF
TRBV27,.,TRBD1,TRBJ2-7,TGTGCCAGCAGAATTAGACAGGGCTTCTACGAGCAGTACTTC,CASRIRQGFYEQYF